The present T cell receptor beta chain was sequenced within a study of Ad26.COV2.S vaccination and SARS-CoV-2 variants. In the study overall: Ad26.COV2.S given intramuscularly, once or twice 56 days apart.

Measured with immunoSEQ multiplex PCR; TCRdb has only the in-frame clones, and not every one. The table records about 440,000 clones, roughly 89% of them present only once. Treatment here: approximately 18 received Ad26.COV2.S at low or high dose, single or two shots; roughly 5 received placebo; per-sample allocation not given. Sampling was performed 63 days after the first vaccine or placebo injection. The CDR3 length is 14 residues. Trimming took 5 bases from V and 4 from J, leaving 15 bases between them. Germline loops: CDR1 MDHEN, CDR2 SYDVKM. The sequence was collected from a person aged 18-65 years who received the Ad26.COV2.S COVID-19 vaccine or a placebo. The sequences come from peripheral blood, collected in a trial of Ad26.COV2.S vaccine versus placebo. The chain couples TRBV28 to TRBJ2-7; no definite D call. The CDR3, as DNA: TGTGCCAGCAGTCCCCCAAGTGGGATATACGAGCAGTACTTC. Its protein is CASSPPSGIYEQYF.